The present entry profiles one T cell receptor beta chain with its context. The record originates from a study of blood T cell repertoires in COVID-19. This table comes from immunoSEQ multiplex PCR, and its TCRdb copy is limited to in-frame clones, with some not included. The sample carries over 100,000 clones, 85% to 90% recorded once. Between the trimmed V and J ends, which lost 3 bases and 1 base, there was a span of 14 bases. This CDR3 is 16 amino acids long. Germline V gene lookup returns CDR1 SGHKS and CDR2 YYEKEE (reference sequence). This receptor was obtained from a man aged 50 to 60 with active COVID-19. The chain uses TRBV5-5 and TRBJ1-5; no clear D gene. Sample: peripheral blood. CDR3: CASSSKLLVSNQPQHF. CDR3 nucleotide sequence: TGTGCCAGCAGCTCGAAGCTCCTAGTAAGCAATCAGCCCCAGCATTTT.